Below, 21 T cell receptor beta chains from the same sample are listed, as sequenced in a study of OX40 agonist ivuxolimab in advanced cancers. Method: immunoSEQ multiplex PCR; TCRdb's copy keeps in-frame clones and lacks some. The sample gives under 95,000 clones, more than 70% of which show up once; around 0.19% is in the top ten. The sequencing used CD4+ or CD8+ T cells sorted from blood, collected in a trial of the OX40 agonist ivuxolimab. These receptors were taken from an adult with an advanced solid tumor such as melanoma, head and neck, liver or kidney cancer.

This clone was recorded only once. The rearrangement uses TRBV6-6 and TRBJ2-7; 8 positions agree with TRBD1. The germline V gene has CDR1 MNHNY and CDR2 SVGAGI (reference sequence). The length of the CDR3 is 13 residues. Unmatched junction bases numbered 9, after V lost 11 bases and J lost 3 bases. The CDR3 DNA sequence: TGTGCCTTTGCGGGGACAGGCCTCTACGAGCAGTACTTC. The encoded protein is CAFAGTGLYEQYF.

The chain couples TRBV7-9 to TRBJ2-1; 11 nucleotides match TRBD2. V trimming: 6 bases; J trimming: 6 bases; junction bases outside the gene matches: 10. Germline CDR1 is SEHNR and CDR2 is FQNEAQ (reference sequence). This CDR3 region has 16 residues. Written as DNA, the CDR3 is TGTGCCAGCAGGTATTCCGGACTAGCGGGTGTCAATGAGCAGTTCTTC. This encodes CASRYSGLAGVNEQFF.

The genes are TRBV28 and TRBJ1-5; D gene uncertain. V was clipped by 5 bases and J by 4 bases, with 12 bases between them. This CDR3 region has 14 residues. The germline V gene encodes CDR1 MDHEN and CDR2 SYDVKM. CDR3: CASSPIPINQPQHF. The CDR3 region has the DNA TGTGCCAGCAGTCCTATCCCCATTAATCAGCCCCAGCATTTT.

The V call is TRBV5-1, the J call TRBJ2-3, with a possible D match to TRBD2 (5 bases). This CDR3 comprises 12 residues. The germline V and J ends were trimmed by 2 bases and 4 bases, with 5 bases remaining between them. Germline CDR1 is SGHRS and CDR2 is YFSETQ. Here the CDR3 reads CASSFGADTQYF. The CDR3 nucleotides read TGCGCCAGCAGCTTCGGGGCAGATACGCAGTATTTT.

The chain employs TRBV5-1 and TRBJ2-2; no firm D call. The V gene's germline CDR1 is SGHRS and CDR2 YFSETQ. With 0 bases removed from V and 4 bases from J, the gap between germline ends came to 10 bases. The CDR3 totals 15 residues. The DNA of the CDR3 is TGCGCCAGCAGCTTGGCTGGATGGGCCACCGGGGAGCTGTTTTTT. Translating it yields CASSLAGWATGELFF.

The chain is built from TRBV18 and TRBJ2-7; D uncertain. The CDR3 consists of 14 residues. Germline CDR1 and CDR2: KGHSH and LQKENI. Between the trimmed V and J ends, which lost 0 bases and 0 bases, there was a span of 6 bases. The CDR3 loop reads CASSPPSVSYEQYF. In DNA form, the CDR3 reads TGTGCCAGCTCACCACCCTCCGTCTCCTACGAGCAGTACTTC.

The CDR3 spells CASSQTSGNYNEQFF. The CDR3, as DNA: TGTGCCAGCAGCCAAACTAGCGGGAACTACAATGAGCAGTTCTTC. J is TRBJ2-1 and V is TRBV14, with 10 bases fitting TRBD2. In germline, CDR1 is SGHDN, CDR2 FVKESK. V shed 2 bases, J shed 3 bases, and the junction held 1 base outside the gene matches. CDR3 size: 15 residues.

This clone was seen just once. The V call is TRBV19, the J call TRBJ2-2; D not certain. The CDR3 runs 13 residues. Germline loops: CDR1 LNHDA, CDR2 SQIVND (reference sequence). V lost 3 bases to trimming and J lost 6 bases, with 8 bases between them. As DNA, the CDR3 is TGTGCCAGTAGTATTTCTCTCGCCGGGGAGCTGTTTTTT. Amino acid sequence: CASSISLAGELFF.

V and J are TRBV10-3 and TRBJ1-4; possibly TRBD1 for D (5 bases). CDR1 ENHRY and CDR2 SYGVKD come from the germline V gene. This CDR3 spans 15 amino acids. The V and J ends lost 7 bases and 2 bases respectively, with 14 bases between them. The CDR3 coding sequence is TGTGCCATCATGAGGGGAGGTGGTACTAATGAAAAACTGTTTTTT. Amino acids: CAIMRGGGTNEKLFF.

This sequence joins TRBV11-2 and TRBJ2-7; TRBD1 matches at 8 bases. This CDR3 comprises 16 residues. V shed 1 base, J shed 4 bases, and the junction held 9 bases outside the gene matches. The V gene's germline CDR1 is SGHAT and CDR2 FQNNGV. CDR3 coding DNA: TGTGCCAGCAGCTTAGCCCCAATCCAGGGGGCGTACGAGCAGTACTTC. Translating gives CASSLAPIQGAYEQYF.

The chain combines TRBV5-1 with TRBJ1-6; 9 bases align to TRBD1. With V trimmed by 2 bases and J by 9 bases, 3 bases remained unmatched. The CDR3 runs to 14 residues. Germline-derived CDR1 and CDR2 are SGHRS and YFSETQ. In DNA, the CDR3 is TGCGCCAGCAGCTTCGGACAGGGGAGTTCACCCCTCCACTTT. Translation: CASSFGQGSSPLHF.

In nucleotides, the CDR3 is TGTGCCAGCAGCCGAGAAAGGTACGAGCAGTACTTC. Its protein product is CASSRERYEQYF. The V call is TRBV7-9, the J call TRBJ2-7; D gene uncertain. The germline V and J ends were trimmed by 5 bases and 4 bases, with 9 bases remaining between them. This CDR3 contains 12 residues. CDR1 and CDR2 from the germline V gene are SEHNR and FQNEAQ (reference sequence). Full variable domain (remainder filled in from reference TRBV7-9 and TRBJ2-7): DTGVSQNPRHKITKRGQNVTFRCDPISEHNRLYWYRQTLGQGPEFLTYFQNEAQLEKSRLLSDRFSAERPKGSFSTLEIQRTEQGDSAMYLCASSRERYEQYFGPGTRLTVT.

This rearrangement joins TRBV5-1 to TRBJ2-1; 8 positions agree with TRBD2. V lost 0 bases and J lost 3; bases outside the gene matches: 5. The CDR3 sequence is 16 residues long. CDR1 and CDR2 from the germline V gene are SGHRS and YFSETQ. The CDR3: CASSLAGLGNYNEQFF. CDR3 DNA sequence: TGCGCCAGCAGCTTGGCGGGACTAGGGAACTACAATGAGCAGTTCTTC. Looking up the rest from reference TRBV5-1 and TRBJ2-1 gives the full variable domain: KAGVTQTPRYLIKTRGQQVTLSCSPISGHRSVSWYQQTPGQGLQFLFEYFSETQRNKGNFPGRFSGRQFSNSRSEMNVSTLELGDSALYLCASSLAGLGNYNEQFFGPGTRLTVL.

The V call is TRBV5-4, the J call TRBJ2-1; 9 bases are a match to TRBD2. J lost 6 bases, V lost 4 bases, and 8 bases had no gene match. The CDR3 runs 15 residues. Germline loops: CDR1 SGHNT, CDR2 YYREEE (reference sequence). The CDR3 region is CASSRSGRWGNEQFF. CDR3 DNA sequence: TGTGCCAGCAGCCGTAGCGGGAGATGGGGCAATGAGCAGTTCTTC.

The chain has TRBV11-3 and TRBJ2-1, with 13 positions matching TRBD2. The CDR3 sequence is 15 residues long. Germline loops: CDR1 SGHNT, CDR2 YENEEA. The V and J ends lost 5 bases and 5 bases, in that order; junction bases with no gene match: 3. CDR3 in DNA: TGTGCCAGCAGCCTAACTAGCGGGAGGGACAATGAGCAGTTCTTC. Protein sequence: CASSLTSGRDNEQFF.

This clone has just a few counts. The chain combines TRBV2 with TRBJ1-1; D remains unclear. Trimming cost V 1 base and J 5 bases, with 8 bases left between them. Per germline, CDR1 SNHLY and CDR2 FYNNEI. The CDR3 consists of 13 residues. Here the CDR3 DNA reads TGTGCCAGCAGTGAAGAGTTTACGACTGAAGCTTTCTTT. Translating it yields CASSEEFTTEAFF.

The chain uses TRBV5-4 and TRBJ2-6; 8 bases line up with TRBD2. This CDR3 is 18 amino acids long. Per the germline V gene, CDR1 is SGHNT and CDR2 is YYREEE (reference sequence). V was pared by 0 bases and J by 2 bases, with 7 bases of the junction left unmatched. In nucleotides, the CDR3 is TGTGCCAGCAGCTTGGACGCGGGAGGTTCGGCTGGGGCCAACGTCCTGACTTTC. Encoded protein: CASSLDAGGSAGANVLTF.

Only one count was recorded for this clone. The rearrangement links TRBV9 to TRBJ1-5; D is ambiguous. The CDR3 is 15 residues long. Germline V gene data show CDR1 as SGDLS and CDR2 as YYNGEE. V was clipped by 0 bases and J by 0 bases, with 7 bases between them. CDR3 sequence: CASSVEGNSNQPQHF. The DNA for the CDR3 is TGTGCCAGCAGCGTAGAAGGAAATAGCAATCAGCCCCAGCATTTT.

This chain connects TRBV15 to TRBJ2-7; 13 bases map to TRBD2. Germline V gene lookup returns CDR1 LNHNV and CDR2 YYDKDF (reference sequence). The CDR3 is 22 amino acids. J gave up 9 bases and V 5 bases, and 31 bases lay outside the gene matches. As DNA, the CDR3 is TGTGCCACCAGCGAGAGACCCCCACGACAGGGGGCAGGGGGACTAGCGGGACGTAGGCAGTACTTC. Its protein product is CATSERPPRQGAGGLAGRRQYF.

The CDR3 coding sequence is TGCGCCACCCCCGCGCCTTTTTGTAGCAATCAGCCCCAGCATTTT. Amino acids: CATPAPFCSNQPQHF. The chain recombines TRBV10-1 with TRBJ1-5, with D unclear. The CDR3 totals 15 residues. Germline V lookup: CDR1 WNHNN, CDR2 SYGVQD (reference sequence). The V gene lost 10 bases and the J gene lost 0 bases, with 16 bases spanning the gap.

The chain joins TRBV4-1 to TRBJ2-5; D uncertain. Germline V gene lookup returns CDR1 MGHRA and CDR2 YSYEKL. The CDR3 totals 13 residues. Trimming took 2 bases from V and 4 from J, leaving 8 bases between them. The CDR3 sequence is CASSQSFLETQYF. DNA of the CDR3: TGCGCCAGCAGCCAATCCTTCCTAGAGACCCAGTACTTC.